This is a list of T cell receptor beta chains from one sample in a study of blood T cell repertoires in COVID-19. TCRdb's copy holds only in-frame clones and misses some; the assay was immunoSEQ multiplex PCR. The table has around 340,000 clones, 88% seen once. The sequencing sample was made of PBMCs or T cells enriched from blood (not recorded which). These TCRs come from a woman aged 30 to 39 who had been exposed to COVID-19. Both conserved end residues are part of each CDR3. A D gene is named only where the DNA matches it firmly. Only part of the rows carry a size: once, few, many, or a class if the clone is expanded.

NA	TRBV19	NA	TRBJ2-1	14	CASSNWLANNEQFF	TGTGCCAGTAGTAATTGGCTAGCGAACAATGAGCAGTTCTTC
NA	TRBV19	NA	TRBJ2-2	15	CASSIWRTNTGELFF	TGTGCCAGTAGTATATGGCGGACGAACACCGGGGAGCTGTTTTTT
NA	TRBV2	NA	TRBJ1-5	14	CASSDRRGPQPQHF	TGTGCCAGCAGTGATCGGAGGGGTCCTCAGCCCCAGCATTTT
NA	TRBV21-1	NA	TRBJ2-4	21	CASPCGGIGWAIQLAKNIQYF	TGTGCCAGCCCCTGTGGGGGGATCGGGTGGGCTATCCAGTTAGCCAAAAACATTCAGTACTTC
NA	TRBV9	NA	TRBJ2-5	13	CASSPRIQETQYF	TGTGCCAGCAGCCCCAGGATTCAAGAGACCCAGTACTTC
NA	TRBV11-3	NA	TRBJ2-1	14	CASSLVRGYNEQFF	TGTGCCAGCAGCTTAGTTAGAGGCTACAATGAGCAGTTCTTC
NA	TRBV5-8	NA	TRBJ2-7	13	CASSLMDSTVPYF	TGTGCCAGCAGCTTAATGGACAGTACGGTCCCTTACTTC
TRBD2	TRBV10-3	few	TRBJ2-7	15	CAISVGLARIHEQYF	TGTGCCATCAGCGTGGGACTAGCGCGCATCCACGAGCAGTACTTC
TRBD1	TRBV23-1	NA	TRBJ1-6	18	CALNRDRGRCTYNSPLHF	TGCGCCCTTAACCGGGACAGGGGTAGGTGTACCTATAATTCACCCCTCCACTTT
TRBD1	TRBV7-8	few	TRBJ2-1	15	CASTPDRVLYNEQFF	TGTGCCAGCACCCCGGACAGGGTACTCTACAATGAGCAGTTCTTC
NA	TRBV24-1	NA	TRBJ2-7	13	CATSEAGLGEQYF	TGTGCCACCAGTGAAGCAGGGTTAGGCGAGCAGTACTTC
NA	TRBV27	NA	TRBJ2-7	13	CASSLGESYEQYF	TGTGCCAGCAGTTTAGGGGAGTCCTACGAGCAGTACTTC
TRBD2	TRBV30	NA	TRBJ2-1	15	CAWRSTSGFMAEQFF	TGTGCCTGGAGGTCTACTAGCGGATTCATGGCTGAGCAGTTCTTC
TRBD1	TRBV19	few	TRBJ1-6	15	CASRTRTGANSPLHF	TGTGCCAGTAGAACCCGCACAGGGGCTAATTCACCCCTCCACTTT
TRBD1	TRBV28	NA	TRBJ2-7	15	CASRQGETRMGEQYF	TGTGCCAGCAGACAGGGGGAGACGCGTATGGGTGAGCAGTACTTC
NA	TRBV14	NA	TRBJ1-1	15	CASTRNEAENTEAFF	TGTGCCAGCACCCGAAATGAGGCAGAAAACACTGAAGCTTTCTTT
TRBD1	TRBV30	NA	TRBJ1-1	15	CAWSGNRGLNTEAFF	TGTGCCTGGAGTGGGAACAGGGGATTGAACACTGAAGCTTTCTTT
NA	TRBV7-3	NA	TRBJ2-1	13	CASSINFIDEQFF	TGTGCCAGCAGCATAAACTTTATAGATGAGCAGTTCTTC
NA	TRBV9	NA	TRBJ1-1	15	CASSVVQGSDTEAFF	TGTGCCAGCAGCGTAGTTCAGGGTAGTGACACTGAAGCTTTCTTT
TRBD2	TRBV7-9	NA	TRBJ2-1	16	CASSLAGLAGAQEQFF	TGTGCCAGCAGCTTAGCGGGACTAGCGGGAGCCCAGGAGCAGTTCTTC
TRBD1	TRBV28	once	TRBJ1-1	14	CASSLSTGGTEAFF	TGTGCCAGCAGTCTATCGACAGGGGGCACTGAAGCTTTCTTT
NA	TRBV28	NA	TRBJ1-5	14	CASSDSHSNQPQHF	TGTGCCAGCAGCGACAGTCATAGCAATCAGCCCCAGCATTTT
NA	TRBV5-1	NA	TRBJ1-3	16	CASSLAAGRTGNTIYF	TGCGCCAGCAGCTTGGCCGCTGGCAGGACTGGAAACACCATATATTTT
NA	TRBV6-1	NA	TRBJ1-2	14	CASSDRGRGGLGTF	TGTGCCAGCAGTGACAGAGGGCGTGGTGGACTAGGCACCTTC
TRBD2	TRBV27	NA	TRBJ2-7	13	CASIKSGGYEQYF	TGTGCCAGCATAAAAAGCGGGGGCTACGAGCAGTACTTC
TRBD1	TRBV7-9	NA	TRBJ1-2	15	CASSPWDRALYGYTF	TGTGCCAGCAGCCCCTGGGACAGGGCACTCTATGGCTACACCTTC
TRBD1	TRBV19	NA	TRBJ1-2	12	CASQTGVAGYTF	TGTGCCAGCCAAACAGGGGTCGCTGGCTACACCTTC
NA	TRBV27	NA	TRBJ2-1	14	CASAAKGAYNEQFF	TGTGCCAGCGCCGCGAAGGGGGCCTACAATGAGCAGTTCTTC
TRBD2	TRBV12-5	NA	TRBJ2-7	15	CASGLVGGTSAEQYF	TGTGCTAGTGGTTTGGTAGGTGGGACTAGCGCCGAGCAGTACTTC
NA	TRBV9	once	TRBJ1-5	16	CASSVGSGGGNQPQHF	TGTGCCAGCAGCGTAGGGTCGGGCGGGGGCAATCAGCCCCAGCATTTT
TRBD1	TRBV24-1	NA	TRBJ1-4	16	CATSAIPGGRREKLFF	TGTGCCACCAGCGCTATTCCAGGGGGCAGACGGGAAAAACTGTTTTTT
NA	TRBV7-9	NA	TRBJ2-7	16	CASSLSETTLSFEQYF	TGTGCCAGCAGCTTGAGCGAAACTACCCTCTCCTTCGAGCAGTACTTC
TRBD1	TRBV7-3	few	TRBJ1-2	13	CASSFITGEGYTF	TGTGCCAGCAGCTTTATCACAGGGGAAGGCTACACCTTC
NA	TRBV2	NA	TRBJ1-5	14	CASSSWDNNQPQHF	TGTGCCAGCAGCAGTTGGGACAACAATCAGCCCCAGCATTTT
NA	TRBV6-5	NA	TRBJ2-7	15	CASSLIQGEGYEQYF	TGTGCCAGCAGTTTAATACAGGGAGAGGGCTACGAGCAGTACTTC
NA	TRBV28	NA	TRBJ2-7	13	CAARVGGGGEQYF	TGTGCCGCCAGGGTAGGGGGGGGCGGCGAGCAGTACTTC
TRBD1	TRBV11-2	once	TRBJ1-2	16	CASSSISGQGSGGYTF	TGTGCCAGCAGCTCTATCTCGGGACAGGGCTCGGGTGGCTACACCTTC
TRBD1	TRBV5-1	NA	TRBJ1-6	15	CASSLRQGSNSPLHF	TGCGCCAGCAGCTTAAGACAGGGAAGTAATTCACCCCTCCACTTT
NA	TRBV10-1	NA	TRBJ2-3	16	CASSEISTLGTDTQYF	TGCGCCAGCAGTGAGATCAGTACCTTGGGCACAGATACGCAGTATTTT
NA	TRBV11-2	few	TRBJ2-5	18	CASSRPRNARGLQETQYF	TGTGCCAGCAGCCGTCCCAGAAACGCCAGGGGACTACAAGAGACCCAGTACTTC
NA	TRBV19	NA	TRBJ2-7	14	CASSILGGSYEQYF	TGTGCCAGTAGTATATTAGGGGGCTCCTACGAGCAGTACTTC
TRBD2	TRBV5-1	NA	TRBJ2-3	16	CASASSEGGPADTQYF	TGCGCCAGCGCTAGCTCGGAGGGAGGGCCAGCAGATACGCAGTATTTT
TRBD1	TRBV18	NA	TRBJ1-6	15	CASSPRTGDNSPLHF	TGTGCCAGCTCACCACGGACAGGGGATAATTCACCCCTCCACTTT
TRBD2	TRBV7-3	NA	TRBJ2-7	21	CASSFARGLAGGRKAPYEQYF	TGTGCCAGCAGCTTCGCCCGTGGACTAGCGGGAGGGAGAAAAGCCCCCTACGAGCAGTACTTC